These 12 T cell receptor beta chains came from one sample sequenced in a study of T cell repertoires in cytomegalovirus infection. Their specific antigens are unknown. Each CDR3 protein gets one entry after TCRdb re-called the reads with MiXCR. The table has about 890,000 distinct CDR3 sequences, approximately 30% seen once. The sample was cultured CD8+ T cells from PBMCs, taken from culture after CMV antigen stimulation. Every receptor here comes from a human donor in good health (CMV status not recorded). Some clones in this sample may be carry-over from other donors' samples.

The CDR3 protein is CASRGLAGGPVYEQFF. The CDR3 DNA reads as TGTGCCAGCAGGGGCCTAGCGGGGGGGCCGGTATATGAGCAGTTCTTC. The J gene is TRBJ2-1, the V gene TRBV6-2 or TRBV6-3; 12 bases fit TRBD2. The germline V gene has CDR1 MNHEY and CDR2 SVGEGT. The CDR3 is 16 amino acids. The V and J ends lost 6 bases and 8 bases, in that order; junction bases with no gene match: 11.

This clonotype occurred many times. The genes are TRBV10-3 and TRBJ2-7, with D hard to call. Per the germline V gene, CDR1 is ENHRY and CDR2 is SYGVKD. Trimming removed 3 bases at V and 3 bases at J, with 6 bases between. This CDR3 spans 12 amino acids. The CDR3 DNA sequence: TGTGCCATCAGTGATCGGTTCTACGAGCAGTACGTC. Its translation: CAISDRFYEQYV.

The chain combines TRBV7-9 with TRBJ1-2; 12 bases are a match to TRBD1. The V segment lost 6 bases and the J segment 4 bases; nucleotides outside the gene matches: 6. The germline gives CDR1 SEHNR, CDR2 FQNEAQ (reference sequence). This CDR3 spans 15 amino acids. In nucleotides, the CDR3 is TGTGCCAGCAGAGGGACAGGGGGCTTAGGCTATGGCTACACCTTC. Amino acid sequence: CASRGTGGLGYGYTF.

This clonotype occurred many times. The gene calls are TRBV6-1 and TRBJ2-1; 8 bases map to TRBD2. The CDR3 has 15 amino acids. Trimming at V came to 2 bases and at J to 3 bases, leaving 3 bases not matched to a gene. Germline V gene data show CDR1 as MNHNS and CDR2 as SASEGT. This CDR3 reads CASSEPGLVYNEQFF. The CDR3, as DNA: TGTGCCAGCAGTGAACCGGGACTAGTCTACAATGAGCAGTTCTTC.

This clonotype was seen only a few times. The rearrangement uses TRBV6-6 and TRBJ2-7, with 10 bases identical to TRBD2. With V trimmed by 5 bases and J by 3 bases, 7 bases remained unmatched. This CDR3 comprises 15 residues. From germline, CDR1 is MNHNY and CDR2 SVGAGI (reference sequence). The DNA for the CDR3 is TGTGCCAGCAGTCGACTAGCGGGTAAACACTACGAGCAGTACGTC. This gives the protein CASSRLAGKHYEQYV.

This clonotype was picked up many times. The gene calls are TRBV12-3 or TRBV12-4 and TRBJ1-3; TRBD1 might be the D (5 bases). This CDR3 has 15 residues. V lost 4 bases and J lost 0, with 10 bases in between. CDR3 residues: CASSWGVGSGNTIYF. The DNA of the CDR3 is TGTGCCAGCAGTTGGGGGGTCGGCTCTGGAAACACCATATATTTT.

The CDR3 spells CATSDREGLNTEAFF. The CDR3 DNA follows: TGTGCCACCAGTGATAGGGAAGGATTGAACACTGAAGCTTTCTTT. The rearrangement links TRBV24-1 to TRBJ1-1; D call uncertain. The CDR3 length is 15 residues. Germline V gene data show CDR1 as KGHDR and CDR2 as SFDVKD. Trimming removed 3 bases from V and 0 bases from J, with 10 bases in between.

In this sample, this clonotype turned up a few times. V gene TRBV27 combines with J gene TRBJ1-6, with D possibly being TRBD1 (6 bases). Per the germline V gene, CDR1 is MNHEY and CDR2 is SMNVEV (reference sequence). The CDR3 spans 15 residues. Deletions cut 0 bases from V and 6 bases from J, with 9 bases between. The CDR3 spells CASSLSDSFNSPLHF. In DNA, the CDR3 is TGTGCCAGCAGTTTATCGGACAGCTTTAATTCACCCCTCCACTTT.

The gene calls are TRBV7-9 and TRBJ1-2; 8 nucleotides align to TRBD1. This CDR3 region has 14 residues. J was trimmed by 4 bases and V by 5 bases; bases with no gene match: 6. Germline CDR1 SEHNR, CDR2 FQNEAQ (reference sequence). The CDR3 DNA is TGTGCCAGCAGCCATTGGACAGGGCCCTATGGCTACACCTTC. This translates into CASSHWTGPYGYTF.

This clonotype has a handful of counts. The chain couples TRBV6-1 to TRBJ2-1; D uncertain. Deletions cut 2 bases from V and 3 bases from J, with 8 bases between. CDR3 length: 14 amino acids. Looked up from germline, CDR1 is MNHNS and CDR2 is SASEGT. The CDR3 DNA is TGTGCCAGCAGTGAAAGGTGGGGCTACAATGAGCAGTTCTTC. The encoded protein is CASSERWGYNEQFF.

CDR3 DNA sequence: TGTGCCAGCAGCGTAGGAGGGTCCCTCAATCAGCCCCAGCATTTT. It encodes CASSVGGSLNQPQHF. V is TRBV9 and J is TRBJ1-5, with D hard to call. The CDR3 has 15 residues. Germline values: CDR1 SGDLS, CDR2 YYNGEE. V lost 0 bases and J 3 bases, leaving 10 bases between the germline ends.

As DNA, the CDR3 is TGTGCCAGCAGCCGATATCGGACTACCTACAATGAGCAGTTCTTC. Translation gives CASSRYRTTYNEQFF. The gene calls are TRBV6-5 and TRBJ2-1, with D maybe TRBD2 (6 bases). The ends were cut back, 6 bases at V and 2 bases at J, with 14 bases in the middle. The CDR3 runs to 15 residues. CDR1 is MNHEY and CDR2 is SVGAGI in the germline V gene.